This is a list of T cell receptor beta chains from one sample in a study of T cell responses to AZD1222 COVID-19 vaccine. Assay: immunoSEQ multiplex PCR; the TCRdb copy retains only in-frame clones and omits some. Among some 170,000 clones listed, roughly 94% were seen once. Sequencing was performed on peripheral blood, taken 28 days after the second AZD1222 dose. These receptors were taken from an adult who received the AZD1222 COVID-19 vaccine. Each CDR3 is given with its conserved first and last residue. The D gene is left open where the match is weak. Rows give clone size only sometimes, using once, few, many, or a class for an expanded clone.

V,J,D,size,DNA,CDR3
TRBV19,TRBJ1-4,NA,NA,TGTGCCAGTAGTATCCGGGGTGGGACTAATGAAAAACTGTTTTTT,CASSIRGGTNEKLFF
TRBV12-3/TRBV12-4,TRBJ1-5,NA,NA,TGTGCCAGCACCGGGGGGAGCAATCAGCCCCAGCATTTT,CASTGGSNQPQHF
TRBV6-5,TRBJ1-5,TRBD1,NA,TGTGCCAGCAGTTCGGACAGGCGCCGACCCGGGCCCCAGCATTTT,CASSSDRRRPGPQHF
TRBV7-8,TRBJ2-1,TRBD1,NA,TGTGCCAGCAGCTTCGGGGACAGCTCCTACAATGAGCAGTTCTTC,CASSFGDSSYNEQFF
TRBV7-2,TRBJ1-3,NA,few,TGTGCCAGCAGCTACGAAGGACAGATCTCTGGAAACACCATATATTTT,CASSYEGQISGNTIYF
TRBV27,TRBJ2-7,TRBD2,NA,TGTGCCAGCAGTTTTAAGACCGGGACTAATTACGAGCAGTACTTC,CASSFKTGTNYEQYF
TRBV11-3,TRBJ2-1,NA,NA,TGTGCCAGCAGCCCAGACTGGGGATACAACAATGAGCAGTTCTTC,CASSPDWGYNNEQFF
TRBV2,TRBJ1-1,NA,NA,TGTGCCAGTACAGGACTACTGGAGCCGTCGGACACTGAAGCTTTCTTT,CASTGLLEPSDTEAFF
TRBV2,TRBJ1-2,TRBD1,NA,TGTGCCAGCAGTCCGCTCGGGACAGAGAACTATGGCTACACCTTC,CASSPLGTENYGYTF
TRBV18,TRBJ2-3,NA,few,TGTGCCAGCTCACCAAACATCCGGACAGATACGCAGTATTTT,CASSPNIRTDTQYF
TRBV7-2,TRBJ2-3,TRBD2,NA,TGTGCCAGCCCCAGCGGGAGGGCCTGGAAAACGCAGTATTTT,CASPSGRAWKTQYF
TRBV5-1,TRBJ1-6,TRBD1,NA,TGCGCCAGCAGCTTGGGGACAGGGATCAACACCCTCCACTTT,CASSLGTGINTLHF
TRBV30,TRBJ1-5,NA,NA,TGTGCCTGGAGAGCGGACAGCTTTAGCAATCAGCCCCAGCATTTT,CAWRADSFSNQPQHF
TRBV6-5,TRBJ2-1,NA,NA,TGTGCCAGCAGGCATGTCAATGAGCAGTTCTTC,CASRHVNEQFF
TRBV7-3,TRBJ2-3,TRBD2,NA,TGTGCCAGCAGCTTAACTAGCGGGGGCACAGATACGCAGTATTTT,CASSLTSGGTDTQYF
TRBV15,TRBJ2-3,TRBD2,NA,TGTGCCACCTCGAACCCCGGGGGGACTAGCGGGAGGGCTAGCACAGATACGCAGTATTTT,CATSNPGGTSGRASTDTQYF
TRBV18,TRBJ1-1,NA,NA,TGTGCCAGCTCGGCAGGGAGGAACACTGAAGCTTTCTTT,CASSAGRNTEAFF
TRBV4-1,TRBJ1-3,NA,NA,TGCGCCAGCAGCCAAGCTCCGCCCGGGGCAGCTGGAAACACCATATATTTT,CASSQAPPGAAGNTIYF
TRBV6-5,TRBJ1-2,NA,NA,TGTGCCAGCAGTTATGACACCTCTAACTATGGCTACACCTTC,CASSYDTSNYGYTF
TRBV25-1,TRBJ2-7,TRBD2,NA,TGTGCCAGCAGTGCCTTCCCTCTAGCGGGAATCGACGAGCAGTACTTC,CASSAFPLAGIDEQYF
TRBV27,TRBJ2-1,TRBD2,NA,TGTGCCAGCAGTCTATCTCCTAGCGGGACTAGGGATGAGCAGTTCTTC,CASSLSPSGTRDEQFF
TRBV19,TRBJ2-1,NA,NA,TGTGCCAGTAGCCCTCAGGGGTCGGTCTCCTACAATGAGCAGTTCTTC,CASSPQGSVSYNEQFF
TRBV7-9,TRBJ1-4,TRBD1,NA,TGTGCCAGCAGCCCTGACAGGGGAGGTTCCTCTAATGAAAAACTGTTTTTT,CASSPDRGGSSNEKLFF
TRBV6-6,TRBJ1-1,NA,NA,TGTGCCAGCAGTTATGAGATTATGAACACTGAAGCTTTCTTT,CASSYEIMNTEAFF
TRBV11-3,TRBJ2-3,TRBD2,NA,TGTGCCAGCAGCCTCGGCCAGCGGGAGGAAGATACGCAGTATTTT,CASSLGQREEDTQYF
TRBV20-1,TRBJ2-3,NA,NA,TGCAGCGCTGGGGTCTCCGATACGCAGTATTTT,CSAGVSDTQYF
TRBV7-9,TRBJ2-2,TRBD1,NA,TGTGCCAGCAGCCCCCGGGACAGGGCGCGGAGGACCGGGGAGCTGTTTTTT,CASSPRDRARRTGELFF
TRBV9,TRBJ1-2,NA,NA,TGTGCCAGCAGCGCCTTCGGGGGGCGAGGAGATGGCTACACCTTC,CASSAFGGRGDGYTF
TRBV3-1/TRBV3-2,TRBJ2-1,TRBD1,NA,TGTGCCAGCAGCCAAGCCGCAGGGGGCAGATTGGATGAGCAGTTCTTC,CASSQAAGGRLDEQFF
TRBV3-1/TRBV3-2,TRBJ2-7,NA,NA,TGTGCCAGCAGCCAAGCGGTCACCGAGCAGTACTTC,CASSQAVTEQYF
TRBV7-9,TRBJ2-3,NA,NA,TGTGCCAGCAGTACCGGGCCAAACACAGATACGCAGTATTTT,CASSTGPNTDTQYF
TRBV7-8,TRBJ2-2,NA,NA,TGTGCCAGCAGCCCCCAACTCGCTCAGTTCCCCGGGGAGCTGTTTTTT,CASSPQLAQFPGELFF
TRBV4-2,TRBJ2-7,NA,NA,TGTGCCAGCAGCCAAGGAATGTGGTTTCACGAGCAGTACTTC,CASSQGMWFHEQYF
TRBV4-2,TRBJ1-2,TRBD1,NA,TGTGCCAGCAGCCAAACCCGGACAGGGTACGGCTACACCTTC,CASSQTRTGYGYTF
TRBV19,TRBJ2-6,NA,NA,TGTGCCAGTAGTATAGATCTGATAGCCAACGTCCTGACTTTC,CASSIDLIANVLTF
TRBV7-2,TRBJ1-2,NA,NA,TGTGCCAGCAGCTTAGGCCCGGGCTATGGCTACACCTTC,CASSLGPGYGYTF
TRBV9,TRBJ2-1,NA,NA,TGTGCCAGCAGCGGAACTAGTAATTACGAGCAGTTCTTC,CASSGTSNYEQFF
TRBV19,TRBJ1-5,TRBD1,NA,TGTGCCAGTAGGGGGACAGGGGTTAGCAATCAGCCCCAGCATTTT,CASRGTGVSNQPQHF
TRBV5-4,TRBJ2-3,NA,NA,TGTGCCAGCAGCTTGGTCGGAATAACAGATACGCAGTATTTT,CASSLVGITDTQYF
TRBV4-3,TRBJ2-3,NA,NA,TGCGCCAGCAGCCAGGGACACACAGATACGCAGTATTTT,CASSQGHTDTQYF